This T cell receptor (beta chain) derives from a study of Tregs in tolerant kidney transplant recipients. General study points: Nucleotide sequences could not be compared across some patients' samples due to primer changes. Antigen-driven expansion was suggested because donor-specific Tregs expanded more than all Tregs in tolerant patients.

After removal of 4 bases from V and 4 bases from J, the junction contained 8 bases not matched to a gene. Germline assignment: CDR1 SGHTA and CDR2 FQGNSA. The CDR3 extends over 15 amino acids. TCRdb keeps only in-frame clones here, not all; method: immunoSEQ multiplex PCR. The top ten hold 3.8% of the sample, which has around 61,000 clones, more than 75% seen once. About this clone itself: The antigen is undetermined.

Mixed chimerism was transient after nonmyeloablative marrow transplants from related graft donors. CD4+CD25+CD127- Tregs, CD4+CD25- non-Tregs, CD4 and CD8 cells were sorted. The TCR comes from a human patient who received a combined kidney and bone marrow transplant. Some of the T cells may derive from the graft donor. The chain is built from TRBV7-2 and TRBJ2-7; 9 nucleotides line up with TRBD2. The sequenced sample was CD4+ T cells from blood (PBMCs), obtained 6 months after the transplant. The DNA for the CDR3 is TGTGCCAGCAGCTCCTTTGCGGGAGGGATTTACGAGCAGTACTTC. This sequence encodes CASSSFAGGIYEQYF.